The 3 T cell receptor beta chains in this list originate from one sample, sequenced in a study of identical twins. TCRdb fed the 5' RACE reads into MiXCR, producing one record per CDR3 protein. Among a few hundred thousand distinct CDR3 sequences, nearly 10% were seen once, and the ten largest hold under 3.5%. These data are also associated with another study on yellow fever vaccine responses in identical twins.

Sequenced: PBMCs. The receptors stem from a woman younger than 35 in good health.

This clonotype was counted only a few times. The chain joins TRBV6-1 to TRBJ2-2, with 11 bases lining up with TRBD1. Germline V gene sequence: CDR1 MNHNS, CDR2 SASEGT. V lost 6 bases to trimming and J lost 6 bases; unmatched junction nucleotides: 6. The CDR3 sequence is 15 residues long. In DNA, the CDR3 is TGTGCCAGCAGATTCCCGGACAGGGGGCCCGGGGAGCTGTTTTTT. It codes for CASRFPDRGPGELFF.

This clonotype was recorded at least ten times. The chain carries TRBV27 and TRBJ1-6; 9 bases match TRBD1. This CDR3 has 16 residues. The germline V gene encodes CDR1 MNHEY and CDR2 SMNVEV (reference sequence). Losses at the gene ends were 3 bases for V and 10 bases for J; bases not matched to a gene: 10. The CDR3, as DNA: TGTGCCAGCAGTTTGCCTACAGGGGGCTCGGAGTCACCCCTCCACTTT. Translating gives CASSLPTGGSESPLHF.

This clonotype was detected ten times or more. This chain connects TRBV25-1 to TRBJ2-3; TRBD2 might be the D (5 bases). V dropped 1 base and J dropped 3 bases, with 8 bases sitting between them. In germline, CDR1 is MGHDK, CDR2 SYGVNS. This CDR3 is built from 14 residues. The CDR3 protein is CASSELGRTDTQYF. The DNA of the CDR3 is TGTGCCAGCAGTGAATTGGGGAGAACAGATACGCAGTATTTT.